One and the same sample provided the 30 T cell receptor beta chains below, sequenced in a study of T cells after yellow fever vaccination. TCRdb fed the 5' RACE reads into MiXCR, producing one record per CDR3 protein. The sample comprises 300,000 to 350,000 distinct CDR3 sequences, roughly 4% of which are singletons, and approximately 24% rests with the top ten. Sequences were derived from PBMCs, sampled 5 days after the yellow fever booster vaccination. All receptors derive from a man between 18 and 35 years old who received the YFV17D yellow fever vaccine.

The V call is TRBV21-1, the J call TRBJ1-5. TRBV21-1 is designated a pseudogene. This CDR3 has 14 residues. DNA of the CDR3: TGTGCCATCCCATCGGAGGGTAGTTATCAGCCCCAGCATTTT. It is translated as CAIPSEGSYQPQHF.

This clonotype was detected only a few times. The chain joins TRBV7-6 to TRBJ1-3; D is unclear. Trimming shortened V by 5 bases and J by 8 bases, and 10 bases separated the two germline ends. The CDR3 is 12 residues long. Germline CDR1 is SGHVS and CDR2 is FNYEAQ. The CDR3 here is CASSVPGDTIYF. Written as DNA, the CDR3 is TGTGCCAGCAGCGTCCCCGGAGACACCATATATTTT. The whole variable domain, filled in from reference TRBV7-6 and TRBJ1-3, reads GAGVSQSPRYKVTKRGQDVALRCDPISGHVSLYWYRQALGQGPEFLTYFNYEAQQDKSGLPNDRFSAERPEGSISTLTIQRTEQRDSAMYRCASSVPGDTIYFGEGSWLTVV.

This clonotype occurred a few times. The rearrangement links TRBV7-2 to TRBJ2-3; no clear D. The germline CDR1 and CDR2 sequences are SGHTA and FQGNSA. This CDR3 contains 11 residues. Trimming cost V 1 base and J 7 bases, with 3 bases left between them. The CDR3 DNA is TGTGCCAGCAGCTTAGAATATACGCAGTATTTT. This sequence encodes CASSLEYTQYF. Looking up the rest from reference TRBV7-2 and TRBJ2-3 gives the full variable domain: GAGVSQSPSNKVTEKGKDVELRCDPISGHTALYWYRQSLGQGLEFLIYFQGNSAPDKSGLPSDRFSAERTGGSVSTLTIQRTQQEDSAVYLCASSLEYTQYFGPGTRLTVL.

The V gene is TRBV6-2 or TRBV6-3, the J gene TRBJ2-1, with a possible D match to TRBD2 (6 bases). Trimming took 6 bases from V and 9 from J, leaving 24 bases between them. Germline V lookup: CDR1 MNHEY, CDR2 SVGEGT. The CDR3 contains 16 residues. In DNA, the CDR3 is TGTGCCAGCAGCCGGTATTCGGGGTGGAGAGCGGGTGAGCAGTTCTTC. Protein sequence: CASSRYSGWRAGEQFF.

There are many counts of this clonotype. The V and J genes are TRBV29-1 and TRBJ1-2; D is unclear. Germline CDR1 reads SQVTM; CDR2 reads ANQGSEA. V was cut by 0 bases and J by 6 bases, with 11 bases left in between. This CDR3 region has 13 residues. The CDR3 bases are TGCAGCGTTGAAGATCGGGCAGGAAATGGCTACACCTTC. Amino acid sequence: CSVEDRAGNGYTF.

In this sample, this clonotype turned up many times. This sequence joins TRBV5-5 and TRBJ1-6; D ambiguous. The V gene's germline CDR1 is SGHKS and CDR2 YYEKEE (reference sequence). This CDR3 has 16 amino acids. Trimming removed 4 bases from V and 8 bases from J, with 19 bases in between. The CDR3 reads CASSLITGSLDSPLHF. CDR3 coding DNA: TGTGCCAGCAGCCTGATTACCGGGTCCCTCGATTCACCCCTCCACTTT.

This clonotype was counted many times. V and J are TRBV18 and TRBJ1-5, with D possibly being TRBD1 (5 bases). Trimming left V 3 bases short and J 5 bases short, with 8 bases between. Germline CDR1 reads KGHSH; CDR2 reads LQKENI. The CDR3 is made up of 13 amino acids. The CDR3 spells CASSPSGDQPQHF. The CDR3, as DNA: TGTGCCAGCTCACCTTCGGGGGATCAGCCCCAGCATTTT.

The CDR3 DNA sequence: TGTGCCAGCAGCTTGGACAGGGCGACTGGAAACACCATATATTTT. Protein: CASSLDRATGNTIYF. The chain links TRBV7-2 to TRBJ1-3; 8 bases fit TRBD1. CDR1 and CDR2 from the germline V gene are SGHTA and FQGNSA. Trimming took 3 bases from V and 2 from J; bases not matched to a gene: 3. The CDR3 has 15 amino acids. The variable domain in full, completed from reference TRBV7-2 and TRBJ1-3, reads GAGVSQSPSNKVTEKGKDVELRCDPISGHTALYWYRQSLGQGLEFLIYFQGNSAPDKSGLPSDRFSAERTGGSVSTLTIQRTQQEDSAVYLCASSLDRATGNTIYFGEGSWLTVV.

This clonotype appeared a few times. V usage is TRBV7-2 and J usage is TRBJ2-4, with 9 bases fitting TRBD1. The CDR3 runs to 18 residues. CDR1 is SGHTA, CDR2 FQGNSA, per germline. V trimming: 3 bases; J trimming: 4 bases; junction bases outside the gene matches: 13. The CDR3 loop reads CASSFAPHFGTGKNIQYF. The CDR3 nucleotides read TGTGCCAGCAGCTTCGCCCCACATTTCGGGACAGGGAAAAACATTCAGTACTTC.

The chain uses TRBV12-3 or TRBV12-4 and TRBJ1-5; 9 nucleotides line up with TRBD1. The V and J ends lost 6 bases and 7 bases, in that order; junction bases with no gene match: 13. The length of the CDR3 is 16 residues. CDR3 in DNA: TGTGCCAGCAGCACGCACGGGACAGGGAACAGGCAGCCCCAGCATTTT. Protein sequence: CASSTHGTGNRQPQHF.

The V gene is TRBV13, the J gene TRBJ1-2, with TRBD1 as a possible D gene (6 bases). Trimming shortened V by 4 bases and J by 5 bases, and 11 bases separated the two germline ends. The V gene's germline CDR1 is PRHDT and CDR2 FYEKMQ (reference sequence). This CDR3 has 13 amino acids. CDR3 loop: CASSSRGGYGYTF. Here the CDR3 DNA reads TGTGCCAGCAGCTCCAGGGGTGGGTATGGCTACACCTTC.

The table lists this clonotype with a few counts. The chain has TRBV20-1 and TRBJ1-6; TRBD1 aligns across 8 bases. The length of the CDR3 is 12 residues. V lost 3 bases to trimming and J lost 13 bases; unmatched junction nucleotides: 5. CDR1 is DFQATT, CDR2 SNEGSKA, per germline (reference sequence). CDR3 nucleotide sequence: TGCAGTGCTAGTCCCAGGGGGCGGCCCCTCCACTTT. Amino acids: CSASPRGRPLHF.

V is TRBV12-3 or TRBV12-4 and J is TRBJ1-1; D unclear. CDR3 size: 10 residues. V was shortened by 6 bases and J by 7 bases, with 6 bases between the two germline ends. CDR3 nucleotides: TGTGCCAGCAGCGAAAATGAAGCTTTCTTT. As protein: CASSENEAFF.

The sample holds a few counts of this clonotype. The chain has TRBV6-4 and TRBJ2-1; TRBD2 agrees at 7 bases. The CDR3 is made up of 14 amino acids. Germline CDR1 MRHNA, CDR2 SNTAGT. V was pared by 4 bases and J by 6 bases, with 6 bases of the junction left unmatched. CDR3 DNA: TGTGCCAGCAGTGTTCAGGCTAGCGGCAATGAGCAGTTCTTC. It yields the protein CASSVQASGNEQFF.

The chain links TRBV7-2 to TRBJ1-1; D is uncertain. Germline V CDR1 and CDR2: SGHTA, FQGNSA. The CDR3 runs 14 residues. The ends were cut back, 2 bases at V and 3 bases at J, with 10 bases in the middle. CDR3 sequence: CASSLNSGDTEAFF. The CDR3 region has the DNA TGTGCCAGCAGCTTAAATAGTGGGGACACTGAAGCTTTCTTT.

This clonotype was seen at least ten times. This chain joins TRBV10-3 and TRBJ2-5; the D gene could be TRBD1 or TRBD2 (6 bases each). The CDR3 contains 14 residues. With 6 bases removed from V and 4 bases from J, the gap between germline ends came to 15 bases. Looked up from germline, CDR1 is ENHRY and CDR2 is SYGVKD. The CDR3 sequence is CAISEGEVRETQYF. The CDR3 DNA sequence: TGTGCCATCAGCGAGGGGGAGGTTCGAGAGACCCAGTACTTC.

This clonotype was counted a few times. V usage is TRBV9 and J usage is TRBJ2-5, with unresolved D. The germline V gene encodes CDR1 SGDLS and CDR2 YYNGEE. The V and J ends lost 0 bases and 1 base respectively, with 7 bases between them. This CDR3 is 14 amino acids long. The DNA of the CDR3 is TGTGCCAGCAGCGTAGGGTTTACCCAAGAGACCCAGTACTTC. Encoded protein: CASSVGFTQETQYF.

This clonotype has a handful of counts. The chain joins TRBV12-3 or TRBV12-4 to TRBJ1-1; 8 nucleotides match TRBD1. J gave up 8 bases and V 7 bases, and 12 bases lay outside the gene matches. CDR3 size: 14 residues. The CDR3 DNA reads TGTGCCAGCATCGCAGGGGGGACAGGACGAGAAGCTTTCTTT. This translates into CASIAGGTGREAFF.

This clonotype was seen ten or more times. The chain carries TRBV5-1 and TRBJ1-1, with 8 bases that match TRBD1. The J segment lost 5 bases and the V segment lost 4 bases, leaving 7 bases of the junction unmatched. The CDR3 runs to 14 residues. In germline, CDR1 is SGHRS, CDR2 YFSETQ. Here the CDR3 reads CASSITRQGTEAFF. For the CDR3, the DNA is TGCGCCAGCAGCATAACCCGACAGGGGACTGAAGCTTTCTTT.

This clonotype occurred a few times. V and J are TRBV6-6 and TRBJ2-3; tentative D call: TRBD2 (5 bases). This CDR3 contains 10 residues. CDR1 MNHNY and CDR2 SVGAGI come from the germline V gene (reference sequence). The V end lost 10 bases, the J end lost 5 bases, and 7 bases lay between the germline ends. Here the CDR3 DNA reads TGTGCCACGGGGATAGATACGCAGTATTTT. Translating it yields CATGIDTQYF.

The gene calls are TRBV19 and TRBJ1-5, with D possibly being TRBD1 (5 bases). Trimming cost V 11 bases and J 1 base, with 12 bases left between them. The CDR3 sequence is 13 residues long. CDR1 and CDR2 from the germline V gene are LNHDA and SQIVND (reference sequence). The CDR3 DNA reads TGTGCCGCGTCGGGGCGGAGCAATCAGCCCCAGCATTTT. Translation: CAASGRSNQPQHF.

The chain links TRBV19 to TRBJ1-5; 12 nucleotides agree with TRBD1. Germline assignment: CDR1 LNHDA and CDR2 SQIVND (reference sequence). J lost 6 bases, V lost 4 bases, and 4 bases had no gene match. CDR3 size: 15 residues. The CDR3 loop is CASSRGQGAIQPQHF. In DNA form, the CDR3 reads TGTGCCAGTAGTAGGGGACAGGGGGCGATTCAGCCCCAGCATTTT.

This clonotype was observed at least ten times. The chain recombines TRBV27 with TRBJ2-7; possible D gene TRBD1, 5 bases. The germline V gene encodes CDR1 MNHEY and CDR2 SMNVEV (reference sequence). CDR3 length: 16 amino acids. V lost 6 bases to trimming and J lost 6 bases, with 24 bases between them. The CDR3 protein is CASSPYPGPRGTEQYV. For the CDR3, the DNA is TGTGCCAGCAGCCCCTACCCCGGGCCAAGGGGTACCGAGCAGTACGTC.

This chain uses TRBV5-1 with TRBJ2-3; possibly TRBD1 or TRBD2 for D (5 bases each). Trimming left V 7 bases short and J 0 bases short, with 6 bases between. The CDR3 is made up of 12 amino acids. The germline V gene has CDR1 SGHRS and CDR2 YFSETQ. The CDR3 spells CASGDSTDTQYF. The CDR3 DNA reads as TGCGCCAGCGGGGACAGCACAGATACGCAGTATTTT.

This clonotype was seen only a few times. The V call is TRBV10-3, the J call TRBJ1-1; TRBD1 matches at 7 bases. This CDR3 spans 14 amino acids. J was trimmed by 10 bases and V by 3 bases; bases with no gene match: 11. Per germline, CDR1 ENHRY and CDR2 SYGVKD. The DNA for the CDR3 is TGTGCCATCAGTGACCCGTTGATGACAGGGATAGCTTTCTTT. Translation: CAISDPLMTGIAFF.

This clonotype was observed a few times. The genes are TRBV7-9 and TRBJ2-5, with TRBD2 identical over 9 bases. The CDR3 has 16 amino acids. Trimming at V came to 1 base and at J to 1 base, leaving 4 bases not matched to a gene. Germline V CDR1 and CDR2: SEHNR, FQNEAQ (reference sequence). CDR3 DNA: TGTGCCAGCAGCTTAGGGGCGGGGGGGCCCCAAGAGACCCAGTACTTC. Residues: CASSLGAGGPQETQYF. Drawing the rest from reference TRBV7-9 and TRBJ2-5, the complete variable domain is DTGVSQNPRHKITKRGQNVTFRCDPISEHNRLYWYRQTLGQGPEFLTYFQNEAQLEKSRLLSDRFSAERPKGSFSTLEIQRTEQGDSAMYLCASSLGAGGPQETQYFGPGTRLLVL.

This clonotype was recorded at least ten times. The chain recombines TRBV20-1 with TRBJ2-7, with D maybe TRBD2 (6 bases). From germline, CDR1 is DFQATT and CDR2 SNEGSKA (reference sequence). This CDR3 has 14 amino acids. V was cut by 0 bases and J by 2 bases, with 11 bases left in between. CDR3 DNA sequence: TGCAGTGCTAGAGACTCCGGGGGACCCTACGAGCAGTACTTC. This sequence encodes CSARDSGGPYEQYF.

This clonotype was recorded a few times. The chain joins TRBV4-1 to TRBJ1-2; 7 positions match TRBD1. This CDR3 has 14 residues. V lost 2 bases, J lost 5 bases, and 5 bases stayed unmatched. The germline gives CDR1 MGHRA, CDR2 YSYEKL. CDR3 region: CASSQPGQSYGYTF. The DNA of the CDR3 is TGCGCCAGCAGCCAACCGGGACAGTCTTATGGCTACACCTTC.

The table lists this clonotype with many counts. V usage is TRBV7-6 and J usage is TRBJ2-1; weak D call: TRBD1 (6 bases). V lost 7 bases and J lost 1, with 17 bases in between. Looked up from germline, CDR1 is SGHVS and CDR2 is FNYEAQ. The CDR3 loop spans 16 amino acids. The CDR3 spells CASTQQGYASYNEQFF. In DNA form, the CDR3 reads TGTGCCAGCACCCAACAGGGCTATGCTTCCTACAATGAGCAGTTCTTC.

The chain couples TRBV6-5 to TRBJ2-4, with TRBD2 as a possible D gene (7 bases). The CDR3 totals 16 residues. Germline assignment: CDR1 MNHEY and CDR2 SVGAGI. Trimming left V 6 bases short and J 8 bases short, with 23 bases between. This chain's CDR3 is CASRQAGGGSAYIQYF. The CDR3 bases are TGTGCCAGCAGGCAAGCTGGGGGGGGCAGCGCGTACATTCAGTACTTC.